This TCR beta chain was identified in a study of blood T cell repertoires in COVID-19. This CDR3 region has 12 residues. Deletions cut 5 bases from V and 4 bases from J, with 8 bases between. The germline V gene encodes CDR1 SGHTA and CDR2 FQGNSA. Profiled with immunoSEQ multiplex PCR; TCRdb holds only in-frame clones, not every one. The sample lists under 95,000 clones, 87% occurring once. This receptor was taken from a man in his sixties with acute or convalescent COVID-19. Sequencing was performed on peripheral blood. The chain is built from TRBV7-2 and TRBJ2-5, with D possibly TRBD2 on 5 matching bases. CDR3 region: CASSRTGETQYF. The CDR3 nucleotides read TGTGCCAGCAGCCGGACTGGAGAGACCCAGTACTTC.